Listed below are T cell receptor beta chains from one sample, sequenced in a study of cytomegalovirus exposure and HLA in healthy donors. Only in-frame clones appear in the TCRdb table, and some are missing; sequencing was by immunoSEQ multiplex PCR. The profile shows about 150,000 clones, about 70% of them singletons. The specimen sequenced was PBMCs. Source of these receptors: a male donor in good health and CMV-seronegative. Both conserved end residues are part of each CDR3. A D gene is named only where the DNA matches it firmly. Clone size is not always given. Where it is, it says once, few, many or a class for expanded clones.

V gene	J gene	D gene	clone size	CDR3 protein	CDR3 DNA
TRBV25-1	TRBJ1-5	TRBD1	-	CASSPRDRVGNQPQHF	TGTGCCAGCAGCCCCCGGGACAGGGTAGGGAATCAGCCCCAGCATTTT
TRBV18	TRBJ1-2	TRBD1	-	CASSHITGGDRGYTF	TGTGCCAGCTCACACATCACAGGGGGCGACAGGGGCTACACCTTC
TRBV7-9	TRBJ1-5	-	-	CASSLGLPGYNQPQHF	TGTGCCAGCAGCCTCGGACTGCCGGGGTACAATCAGCCCCAGCATTTT
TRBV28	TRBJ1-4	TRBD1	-	CASIPTGGTNEKLFF	TGTGCCAGCATTCCTACAGGGGGTACTAATGAAAAACTGTTTTTT
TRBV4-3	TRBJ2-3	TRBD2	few	CASSQGTSGKGQYF	TGCGCCAGCAGCCAAGGGACTAGCGGGAAAGGGCAGTATTTT
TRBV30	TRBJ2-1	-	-	CAWSPPGTYLYNEQFF	TGTGCCTGGAGTCCCCCCGGGACTTACTTATACAATGAGCAGTTCTTC
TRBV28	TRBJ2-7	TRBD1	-	CASSRRTGGTYEQYF	TGTGCCAGCAGCCGCCGGACAGGGGGTACCTACGAGCAGTACTTC
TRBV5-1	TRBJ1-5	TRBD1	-	CASSPGQGNQPQHF	TGCGCCAGCAGCCCCGGACAGGGAAATCAGCCCCAGCATTTT
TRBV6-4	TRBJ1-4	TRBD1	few	CASSKGAANEKLFF	TGTGCCAGCAGTAAGGGGGCGGCTAATGAAAAACTGTTTTTT
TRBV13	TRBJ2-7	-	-	CASSFSSHGSSYEQYF	TGTGCCAGCAGCTTTAGCTCCCACGGGAGCTCCTACGAGCAGTACTTC
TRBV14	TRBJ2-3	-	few	CASSLLWGSDTQYF	TGTGCCAGCAGCCTACTGTGGGGCTCAGATACGCAGTATTTT
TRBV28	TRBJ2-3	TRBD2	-	CASSLTAGLTDTQYF	TGTGCCAGCAGTTTAACAGCGGGGCTCACAGACACGCAGTATTTT
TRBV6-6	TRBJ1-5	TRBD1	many	CASSFGQGRNQPQHF	TGTGCCAGCAGTTTCGGACAGGGGAGGAATCAGCCCCAGCATTTT
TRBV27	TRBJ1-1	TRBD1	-	CASRWTGGTEAFF	TGTGCCAGCAGGTGGACAGGGGGAACTGAAGCTTTCTTT
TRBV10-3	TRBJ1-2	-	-	CAISESDRFGYTF	TGTGCCATCAGTGAGTCTGACAGATTTGGCTACACCTTC
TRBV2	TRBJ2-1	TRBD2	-	CASYLGVYGTSGSRKQFF	TGTGCCAGCTATCTAGGGGTTTACGGGACTAGCGGGAGTCGGAAGCAGTTCTTC